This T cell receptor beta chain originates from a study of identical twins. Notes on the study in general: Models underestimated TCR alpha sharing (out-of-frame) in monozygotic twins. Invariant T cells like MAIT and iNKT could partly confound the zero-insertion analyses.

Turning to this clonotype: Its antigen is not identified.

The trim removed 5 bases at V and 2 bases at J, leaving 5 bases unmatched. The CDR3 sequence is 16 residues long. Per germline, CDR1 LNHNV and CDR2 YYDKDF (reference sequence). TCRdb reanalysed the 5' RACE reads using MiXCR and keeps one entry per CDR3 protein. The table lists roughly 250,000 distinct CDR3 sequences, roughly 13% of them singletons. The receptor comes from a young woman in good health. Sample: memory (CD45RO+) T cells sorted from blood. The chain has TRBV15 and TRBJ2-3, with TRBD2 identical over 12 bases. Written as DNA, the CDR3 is TGTGCCACCAGCCCCCGACTAGCGGGAGTCACAGATACGCAGTATTTT. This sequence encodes CATSPRLAGVTDTQYF.